These T cell receptor beta chains were read from a single sample in a study of T cell responses to AZD1222 COVID-19 vaccine. Measured with immunoSEQ multiplex PCR; TCRdb has only the in-frame clones, and not every one. The sample shows about 260,000 clones, approximately 95% of them seen only once. The sample here was peripheral blood, taken on day 0 of AZD1222 vaccination. These receptors came from an adult in good health. Each CDR3 is given with its conserved first and last residue. D genes are given only for firm matches. For some rows the clone size is stated as once, few or many, or as a class when expanded; others skip it.

J gene: TRBJ2-6
clone size: .
V gene: TRBV19
D gene: .
CDR3 DNA: TGTGCCAGTAGTAGCCGACAGGTTAGCTCTGGGGCCAACGTCCTGACTTTC
CDR3 protein: CASSSRQVSSGANVLTF

J gene: TRBJ2-2
clone size: .
V gene: TRBV6-5
D gene: TRBD1
CDR3 DNA: TGTGCCAGCAGTCCGGGACAGGGGGCAACCGGGGAGCTGTTTTTT
CDR3 protein: CASSPGQGATGELFF

J gene: TRBJ2-1
clone size: .
V gene: TRBV28
D gene: .
CDR3 DNA: TGTGCCAGCAGTTCAGCTGGGACACGGGGGGCCAATGAGCAGTTCTTC
CDR3 protein: CASSSAGTRGANEQFF

J gene: TRBJ1-5
clone size: .
V gene: TRBV18
D gene: .
CDR3 DNA: TGTGCCAGCTCAGAGATTAGCAATCAGCCCCAGCATTTT
CDR3 protein: CASSEISNQPQHF

J gene: TRBJ2-5
clone size: .
V gene: TRBV7-9
D gene: .
CDR3 DNA: TGTGCCAGCAGCCGTCGACGGGCGGGGAGAGAGACCCAGTACTTC
CDR3 protein: CASSRRRAGRETQYF

J gene: TRBJ2-1
clone size: .
V gene: TRBV29-1
D gene: .
CDR3 DNA: TGCAGCGTTGAAGTTGGGGATGAGCAGTTCTTC
CDR3 protein: CSVEVGDEQFF

J gene: TRBJ2-2
clone size: once
V gene: TRBV19
D gene: .
CDR3 DNA: TGTGCCAGTAGTACGCCCCGGAGACTTGGGGGAACCGGGGAGCTGTTTTTT
CDR3 protein: CASSTPRRLGGTGELFF

J gene: TRBJ2-7
clone size: .
V gene: TRBV4-1
D gene: .
CDR3 DNA: TGCGCCAGCAGCCAAGATCGGACCTATGGCGACGAGCAGTACTTC
CDR3 protein: CASSQDRTYGDEQYF

J gene: TRBJ1-2
clone size: .
V gene: TRBV7-8
D gene: .
CDR3 DNA: TGTGCCAGCGCCCCGGGGCACTATGGCTACACCTTC
CDR3 protein: CASAPGHYGYTF

J gene: TRBJ1-4
clone size: .
V gene: TRBV5-1
D gene: .
CDR3 DNA: TGCGCCAGCAGCTTTACAGGTGAGAAAGAAAAACTGTTTTTT
CDR3 protein: CASSFTGEKEKLFF

J gene: TRBJ2-7
clone size: .
V gene: TRBV2
D gene: .
CDR3 DNA: TGTGCCAGCAGTGAAATTTGGGGCCCGACGGCCTACGAGCAGTACTTC
CDR3 protein: CASSEIWGPTAYEQYF

J gene: TRBJ1-1
clone size: .
V gene: TRBV6-5
D gene: .
CDR3 DNA: TGTGCCAGCAGGGCAGGGTTACTGAACACTGAAGCTTTCTTT
CDR3 protein: CASRAGLLNTEAFF

J gene: TRBJ1-2
clone size: .
V gene: TRBV7-9
D gene: .
CDR3 DNA: TGTGCCAGCAGCTCAGCCTATGGCTACACCTTC
CDR3 protein: CASSSAYGYTF

J gene: TRBJ2-1
clone size: .
V gene: TRBV24-1
D gene: .
CDR3 DNA: TGTGCCACCAGTGATTTAAGACAGCAATACAATGAGCAGTTCTTC
CDR3 protein: CATSDLRQQYNEQFF

J gene: TRBJ1-3
clone size: .
V gene: TRBV7-3
D gene: .
CDR3 DNA: TGTGCCAGCAGCCTGGGACCGTCATCTGGAAACACCATATATTTT
CDR3 protein: CASSLGPSSGNTIYF

J gene: TRBJ2-7
clone size: .
V gene: TRBV6-2/TRBV6-3
D gene: .
CDR3 DNA: TGTGCCAGCAGCCACTCAGGAGGAAGACAGTACTTC
CDR3 protein: CASSHSGGRQYF

J gene: TRBJ1-1
clone size: .
V gene: TRBV3-1/TRBV3-2
D gene: .
CDR3 DNA: TGTGCCAGCAGCCAAGTAGTCGGGGTGACTGAAGCTTTCTTT
CDR3 protein: CASSQVVGVTEAFF

J gene: TRBJ1-2
clone size: .
V gene: TRBV3-1/TRBV3-2
D gene: .
CDR3 DNA: TGTGCCAGCAGCATGACTGAGCCCTATGGCTACACCTTC
CDR3 protein: CASSMTEPYGYTF

J gene: TRBJ2-7
clone size: .
V gene: TRBV11-1
D gene: TRBD2
CDR3 DNA: TGTGCCAGCAGCTTAGGTACTAGCGGGCTGTACGAGCAGTACTTC
CDR3 protein: CASSLGTSGLYEQYF

J gene: TRBJ2-6
clone size: .
V gene: TRBV18
D gene: .
CDR3 DNA: TGTGCCAGCTCACCTCCCGCTGGGGCCAACGTCCTGACTTTC
CDR3 protein: CASSPPAGANVLTF